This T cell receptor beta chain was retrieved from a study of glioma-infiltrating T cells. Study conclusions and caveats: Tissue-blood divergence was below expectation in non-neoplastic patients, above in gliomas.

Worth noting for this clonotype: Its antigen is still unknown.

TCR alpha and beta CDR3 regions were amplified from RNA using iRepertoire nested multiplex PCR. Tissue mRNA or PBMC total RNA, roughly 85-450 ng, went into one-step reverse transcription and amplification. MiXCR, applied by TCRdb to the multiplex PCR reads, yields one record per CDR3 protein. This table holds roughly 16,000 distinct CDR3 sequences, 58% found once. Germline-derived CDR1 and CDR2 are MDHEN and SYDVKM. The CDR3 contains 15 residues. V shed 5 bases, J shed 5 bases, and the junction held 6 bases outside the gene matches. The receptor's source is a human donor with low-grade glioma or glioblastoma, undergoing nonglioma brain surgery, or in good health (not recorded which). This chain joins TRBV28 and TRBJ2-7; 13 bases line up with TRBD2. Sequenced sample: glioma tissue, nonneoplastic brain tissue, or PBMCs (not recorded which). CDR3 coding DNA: TGTGCCAGCAGTCCCCGGACTAGCGGGAGACACGAGCAGTACTTC. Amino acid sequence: CASSPRTSGRHEQYF.